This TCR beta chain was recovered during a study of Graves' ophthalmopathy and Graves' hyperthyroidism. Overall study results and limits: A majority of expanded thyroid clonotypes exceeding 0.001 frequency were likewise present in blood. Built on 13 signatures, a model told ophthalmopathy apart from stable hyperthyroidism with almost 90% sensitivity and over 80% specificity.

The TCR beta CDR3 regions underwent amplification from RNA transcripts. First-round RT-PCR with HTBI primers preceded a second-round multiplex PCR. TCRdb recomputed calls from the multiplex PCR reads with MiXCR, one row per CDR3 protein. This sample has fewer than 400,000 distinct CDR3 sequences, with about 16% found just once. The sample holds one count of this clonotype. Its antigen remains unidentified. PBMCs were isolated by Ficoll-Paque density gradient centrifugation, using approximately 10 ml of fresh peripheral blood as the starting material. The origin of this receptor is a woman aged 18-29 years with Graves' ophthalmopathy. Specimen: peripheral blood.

The CDR3 protein is CATSEARLTALYGYTF. The CDR3, as DNA: TGTGCCACCAGTGAGGCCCGCCTGACCGCCCTCTATGGCTACACCTTC. V is TRBV24-1 and J is TRBJ1-2; D gene ambiguous. Germline assignment: CDR1 KGHDR and CDR2 SFDVKD. V lost 4 bases and J lost 4, with 18 bases in between. The CDR3 has 16 amino acids.